Presented here are 22 T cell receptor beta chains from one specimen sequenced in a study of blood T cell repertoires in COVID-19. Data came from immunoSEQ multiplex PCR; TCRdb stores just in-frame clones and leaves some out. The table has 350,000 to 400,000 clones, about 88% seen once. The sample was PBMCs or T cells enriched from blood (not recorded which). The receptors stem from a woman in her thirties who had recovered from COVID-19.

A single count supports this clone. The CDR3 region has the DNA TGTGCCAGCAGCGTAGAAATTAGCGGGGGATACAATGAGCAGTTCTTC. Translated, it gives CASSVEISGGYNEQFF. The V and J genes are TRBV9 and TRBJ2-1; 9 bases are a match to TRBD2. In germline, CDR1 is SGDLS, CDR2 YYNGEE. J lost 4 bases, V lost 0 bases, and 5 bases had no gene match. This CDR3 comprises 16 residues.

The rearrangement uses TRBV3-1 (or the pseudogene TRBV3-2) and TRBJ1-6, with D possibly matching TRBD1 (5 bases). Trimming stripped 4 bases from V and 10 bases from J, with 17 bases between. Germline V gene lookup returns CDR1 LGHDT and CDR2 YNNKEL (reference sequence). The CDR3 has 15 residues. The CDR3 is CASSLGTGRRSPLHF. CDR3 DNA sequence: TGTGCCAGCAGCCTCGGTACAGGTCGAAGATCACCCCTCCACTTT.

The DNA for the CDR3 is TGTGCCAGCTTGGAGCGGGTCATAACCTACGAGCAGTACTTC. Its translation is CASLERVITYEQYF. This chain links TRBV2 with TRBJ2-7; a possible D gene is TRBD2 (6 bases). The CDR3 is made up of 14 amino acids. The V end was cut by 8 bases, the J end by 2 bases, with 16 bases between. CDR1 and CDR2 from the germline V gene are SNHLY and FYNNEI. The full variable domain, its missing parts supplied by reference TRBV2 and TRBJ2-7, is EPEVTQTPSHQVTQMGQEVILRCVPISNHLYFYWYRQILGQKVEFLVSFYNNEISEKSEIFDDQFSVERPDGSNFTLKIRSTKLEDSAMYFCASLERVITYEQYFGPGTRLTVT.

This chain joins TRBV5-1 and TRBJ1-2; tentative D call: TRBD1 (6 bases). CDR3 length equals 15 residues. Germline CDR1 reads SGHRS; CDR2 reads YFSETQ. The V and J ends lost 4 bases and 3 bases respectively, with 16 bases between them. The CDR3 sequence: CASSKWKTGDYGYTF. The CDR3 DNA follows: TGCGCCAGCAGCAAGTGGAAGACAGGAGACTATGGCTACACCTTC. Together with reference TRBV5-1 and TRBJ1-2, the CDR3 gives the full variable domain: KAGVTQTPRYLIKTRGQQVTLSCSPISGHRSVSWYQQTPGQGLQFLFEYFSETQRNKGNFPGRFSGRQFSNSRSEMNVSTLELGDSALYLCASSKWKTGDYGYTFGSGTRLTVV.

V is TRBV2 and J is TRBJ1-1; 8 bases agree with TRBD1. After removal of 1 base from V and 6 bases from J, the junction contained 4 bases not matched to a gene. The CDR3 is made up of 14 amino acids. The germline V gene encodes CDR1 SNHLY and CDR2 FYNNEI. The CDR3 nucleotides read TGTGCCAGCAGTGAAGTAGGCAGGGGGCCTGAAGCTTTCTTT. Its protein product is CASSEVGRGPEAFF.

V is TRBV5-1 and J is TRBJ1-1; D is possibly TRBD1 (5 bases). Germline lookup yields CDR1 SGHRS and CDR2 YFSETQ. The ends were cut back, 0 bases at V and 0 bases at J, with 12 bases in the middle. The CDR3 spans 16 residues. DNA for the CDR3: TGCGCCAGCAGCTTGGAGTCAGGGTTGCTGAACACTGAAGCTTTCTTT. Translation: CASSLESGLLNTEAFF. Looking up the rest from reference TRBV5-1 and TRBJ1-1 gives the full variable domain: KAGVTQTPRYLIKTRGQQVTLSCSPISGHRSVSWYQQTPGQGLQFLFEYFSETQRNKGNFPGRFSGRQFSNSRSEMNVSTLELGDSALYLCASSLESGLLNTEAFFGQGTRLTVV.

V usage is TRBV7-2 and J usage is TRBJ2-7; maybe TRBD2 (5 bases). Germline V gene data show CDR1 as SGHTA and CDR2 as FQGNSA. Deletions cut 4 bases from V and 7 bases from J, with 23 bases between. CDR3 length: 16 residues. CDR3 in amino acids: CASSYTNSEARSEQYF. As DNA, the CDR3 is TGTGCCAGCAGCTATACAAACTCGGAGGCCCGGTCGGAGCAGTACTTC.

The chain uses TRBV19 and TRBJ2-2; 7 bases agree with TRBD1. The CDR3 runs to 14 residues. Trimming at V came to 6 bases and at J to 4 bases, leaving 5 bases not matched to a gene. Germline V gene data show CDR1 as LNHDA and CDR2 as SQIVND (reference sequence). The CDR3 loop reads CASSQTGSTGELFF. In DNA form, the CDR3 reads TGTGCCAGTAGCCAGACAGGGAGCACCGGGGAGCTGTTTTTT.

The V call is TRBV19, the J call TRBJ2-7, with 10 bases that match TRBD1. CDR1 is LNHDA, CDR2 SQIVND, per germline (reference sequence). CDR3 length equals 17 residues. With 2 bases clipped from V and 3 bases from J, the junction kept 10 bases outside the gene matches. The CDR3 nucleotides are TGTGCCAGTAGTATACTCCCGGGACAGGGGACCTACTACGAGCAGTACTTC. It is translated as CASSILPGQGTYYEQYF.

V is TRBV19 and J is TRBJ2-7; D gene ambiguous. Germline loops: CDR1 LNHDA, CDR2 SQIVND (reference sequence). The germline V and J ends were trimmed by 0 bases and 6 bases, with 15 bases remaining between them. This CDR3 contains 15 residues. The CDR3 nucleotides read TGTGCCAGTAGTATAGAAGGAGACTCCCGGCGCGAGCAGTACTTC. This translates into CASSIEGDSRREQYF.

CDR3: CASSLGLAGAEQFF. CDR3 bases: TGTGCCAGTAGTTTGGGACTAGCGGGAGCGGAGCAGTTCTTC. The V and J genes are TRBV19 and TRBJ2-1; 14 bases agree with TRBD2. The CDR3 is 14 residues long. CDR1 is LNHDA, CDR2 SQIVND, per germline (reference sequence). V was pared by 5 bases and J by 10 bases, with 4 bases of the junction left unmatched.

The chain uses TRBV5-1 and TRBJ2-1, with D unresolved. The CDR3 is 15 residues long. Germline CDR1 SGHRS, CDR2 YFSETQ. The germline V and J ends were trimmed by 0 bases and 0 bases, with 7 bases remaining between them. The CDR3 protein is CASSLVASSYNEQFF. CDR3 sequence (DNA): TGCGCCAGCAGCTTGGTCGCCAGCTCCTACAATGAGCAGTTCTTC.

The chain links TRBV9 to TRBJ1-3; D is undetermined. Germline loops: CDR1 SGDLS, CDR2 YYNGEE. The CDR3 consists of 16 residues. Trimming removed 0 bases at V and 4 bases at J, with 14 bases between. Here the CDR3 DNA reads TGTGCCAGCAGCGTAGAGCCGGGAGGTAGCGGAAACACCATATATTTT. Translating gives CASSVEPGGSGNTIYF.

The CDR3 nucleotides read TGTGCCAGCAGCTCCGGACAGGGGTTTGACAATGAGCAGTTCTTC. This encodes CASSSGQGFDNEQFF. The rearrangement uses TRBV7-2 and TRBJ2-1; 9 bases are shared with TRBD1. The CDR3 totals 15 residues. From germline, CDR1 is SGHTA and CDR2 FQGNSA. Unmatched junction bases numbered 6, after V lost 4 bases and J lost 5 bases.

J is TRBJ1-1 and V is TRBV3-1 (or the pseudogene TRBV3-2); 7 bases fit TRBD1. The V and J ends lost 3 bases and 10 bases, in that order; junction bases with no gene match: 11. Germline V gene sequence: CDR1 LGHDT, CDR2 YNNKEL (reference sequence). This CDR3 has 14 residues. DNA for the CDR3: TGTGCCAGCAGCCAGAACCGACAGGGTTTAGCAGCTTTCTTT. Encoded protein: CASSQNRQGLAAFF.

The genes are TRBV5-1 and TRBJ2-2, with 9 bases fitting TRBD2. Looked up from germline, CDR1 is SGHRS and CDR2 is YFSETQ. There are 13 residues in the CDR3. The J segment lost 8 bases and the V segment lost 4 bases, leaving 3 bases of the junction unmatched. CDR3 sequence: CASSLGLAGELFF. The CDR3, as DNA: TGCGCCAGCAGCCTCGGACTAGCGGGGGAGCTGTTTTTT.

In its sample, this clone was seen once. The genes are TRBV19 and TRBJ2-3; D possibly corresponds to TRBD2 (7 bases). V lost 7 bases and J lost 1, with 12 bases in between. There are 14 residues in the CDR3. Germline V lookup: CDR1 LNHDA, CDR2 SQIVND (reference sequence). CDR3 sequence reads: CASTGAGGTDTQYF. In nucleotides, the CDR3 is TGTGCCAGTACAGGGGCGGGGGGCACAGATACGCAGTATTTT. Full variable domain (outside the CDR3, taken from reference TRBV19 and TRBJ2-3): DGGITQSPKYLFRKEGQNVTLSCEQNLNHDAMYWYRQDPGQGLRLIYYSQIVNDFQKGDIAEGYSVSREKKESFPLTVTSAQKNPTAFYLCASTGAGGTDTQYFGPGTRLTVL.

The count of this clone is one. The chain joins TRBV24-1 to TRBJ2-1; 12 nucleotides line up with TRBD2. This CDR3 comprises 17 residues. The germline CDR1 and CDR2 sequences are KGHDR and SFDVKD. The ends lost 2 bases at V and 7 bases at J; junction bases unmatched: 8. CDR3 sequence: CATSDSASGRALNEQFF. In DNA form, the CDR3 reads TGTGCCACCAGTGATTCGGCTAGCGGGAGGGCCTTAAATGAGCAGTTCTTC.

This clone was counted once. The J gene is TRBJ2-7, the V gene TRBV18, with TRBD1 as a possible D gene (6 bases). Germline assignment: CDR1 KGHSH and CDR2 LQKENI. The CDR3 has 12 residues. Between the trimmed V and J ends, which lost 3 bases and 4 bases, there was a span of 7 bases. The CDR3 here is CASSPDRYEQYF. CDR3 DNA: TGTGCCAGCTCACCCGACAGGTACGAGCAGTACTTC.

The chain is built from TRBV28 and TRBJ1-4; D remains unclear. The germline gives CDR1 MDHEN, CDR2 SYDVKM. This CDR3 is 14 amino acids long. The V gene lost 6 bases and the J gene lost 7 bases, with 15 bases spanning the gap. The CDR3 DNA follows: TGTGCCAGCAGGAACGGGAGGTGGGGTGAAAAACTGTTTTTT. The encoded protein is CASRNGRWGEKLFF.

V and J are TRBV4-1 and TRBJ1-1, with TRBD1 as a possible D gene (5 bases). Germline loops: CDR1 MGHRA, CDR2 YSYEKL. V lost 1 base and J 1 base, leaving 7 bases between the germline ends. The CDR3 is 14 amino acids. CDR3 DNA: TGCGCCAGCAGCCAAGGGGGGGAGAACACTGAAGCTTTCTTT. Protein: CASSQGGENTEAFF.

The chain has TRBV28 and TRBJ2-7, with 10 bases fitting TRBD1. Looked up from germline, CDR1 is MDHEN and CDR2 is SYDVKM. Unmatched junction bases numbered 7, after V lost 7 bases and J lost 7 bases. The CDR3 runs 13 residues. CDR3 amino acids: CASIDRGLEEQYF. In DNA form, the CDR3 reads TGTGCCAGCATAGACAGGGGGCTTGAAGAGCAGTACTTC. The full variable domain, in which reference TRBV28 and TRBJ2-7 provide the parts outside the CDR3, is DVKVTQSSRYLVKRTGEKVFLECVQDMDHENMFWYRQDPGLGLRLIYFSYDVKMKEKGDIPEGYSVSREKKERFSLILESASTNQTSMYLCASIDRGLEEQYFGPGTRLTVT.